This TCR beta chain was sequenced during a study of identical twins. This clonotype was seen more than once but under ten times. TCRdb called the 5' RACE reads again in MiXCR, with one record for every CDR3 protein. This table has about 490,000 distinct CDR3 sequences, approximately 16% appearing once. Per the germline V gene, CDR1 is MNHEY and CDR2 is SVGAGI. V lost 0 bases to trimming and J lost 8 bases; unmatched junction nucleotides: 6. CDR3 length: 16 amino acids. The sample was also reused in another study, on yellow fever vaccine responses in identical twins.

The source of this sequence is a woman aged 18-29 years in good health. The chain is built from TRBV6-5 and TRBJ1-4; 10 bases align to TRBD1. Sequenced input: CD4+ T cells sorted from blood. The CDR3 loop is CASSYSKGTGVEKLFF. The CDR3 nucleotides are TGTGCCAGCAGTTACTCTAAGGGGACAGGGGTAGAAAAACTGTTTTTT.